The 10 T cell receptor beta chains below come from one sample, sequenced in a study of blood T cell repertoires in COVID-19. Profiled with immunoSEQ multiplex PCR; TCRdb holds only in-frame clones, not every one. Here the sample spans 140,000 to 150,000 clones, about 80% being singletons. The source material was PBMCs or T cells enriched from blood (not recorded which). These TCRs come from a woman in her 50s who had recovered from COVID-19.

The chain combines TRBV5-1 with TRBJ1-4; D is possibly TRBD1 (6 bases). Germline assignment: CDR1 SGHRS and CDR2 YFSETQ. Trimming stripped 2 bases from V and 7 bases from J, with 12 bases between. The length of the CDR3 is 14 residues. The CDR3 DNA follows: TGCGCCAGCAGCTTACAGGGAGAAGGTGAAAAACTGTTTTTT. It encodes CASSLQGEGEKLFF. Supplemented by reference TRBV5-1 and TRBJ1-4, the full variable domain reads KAGVTQTPRYLIKTRGQQVTLSCSPISGHRSVSWYQQTPGQGLQFLFEYFSETQRNKGNFPGRFSGRQFSNSRSEMNVSTLELGDSALYLCASSLQGEGEKLFFGSGTQLSVL.

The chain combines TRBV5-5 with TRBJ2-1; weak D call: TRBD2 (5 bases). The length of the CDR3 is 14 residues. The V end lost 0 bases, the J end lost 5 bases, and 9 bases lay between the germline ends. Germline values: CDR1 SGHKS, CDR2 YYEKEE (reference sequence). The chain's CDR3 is CASSLVGNHNEQFF. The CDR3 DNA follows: TGTGCCAGCAGCTTGGTCGGGAATCACAATGAGCAGTTCTTC. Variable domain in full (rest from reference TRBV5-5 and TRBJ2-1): DAGVTQSPTHLIKTRGQQVTLRCSPISGHKSVSWYQQVLGQGPQFIFQYYEKEERGRGNFPDRFSARQFPNYSSELNVNALLLGDSALYLCASSLVGNHNEQFFGPGTRLTVL.

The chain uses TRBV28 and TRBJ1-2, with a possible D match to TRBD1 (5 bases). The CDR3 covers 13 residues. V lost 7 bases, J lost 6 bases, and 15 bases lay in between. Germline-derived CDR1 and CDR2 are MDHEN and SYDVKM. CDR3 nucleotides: TGTGCCAGCACCCTCACGAGCAGGGATGGCTACACCTTC. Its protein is CASTLTSRDGYTF.

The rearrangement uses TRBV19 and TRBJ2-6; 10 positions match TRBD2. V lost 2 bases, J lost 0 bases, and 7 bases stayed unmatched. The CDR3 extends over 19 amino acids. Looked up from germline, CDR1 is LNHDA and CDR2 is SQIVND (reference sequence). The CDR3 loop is CASSIPLAGVLSGANVLTF. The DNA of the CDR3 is TGTGCCAGTAGTATACCCCTAGCGGGGGTTCTCTCTGGGGCCAACGTCCTGACTTTC.

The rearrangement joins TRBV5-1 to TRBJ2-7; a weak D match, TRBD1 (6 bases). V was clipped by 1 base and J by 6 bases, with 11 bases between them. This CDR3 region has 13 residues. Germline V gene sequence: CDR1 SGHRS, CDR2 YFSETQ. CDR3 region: CASSLLLGGEQYF. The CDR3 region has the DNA TGCGCCAGCAGCTTGTTGCTAGGGGGCGAGCAGTACTTC. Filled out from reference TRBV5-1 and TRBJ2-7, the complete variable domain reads KAGVTQTPRYLIKTRGQQVTLSCSPISGHRSVSWYQQTPGQGLQFLFEYFSETQRNKGNFPGRFSGRQFSNSRSEMNVSTLELGDSALYLCASSLLLGGEQYFGPGTRLTVT.

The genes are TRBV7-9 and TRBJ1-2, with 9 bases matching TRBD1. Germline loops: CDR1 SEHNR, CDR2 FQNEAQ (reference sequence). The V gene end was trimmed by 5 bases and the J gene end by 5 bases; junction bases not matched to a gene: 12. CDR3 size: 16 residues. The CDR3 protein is CASSPGQGGGGYGYTF. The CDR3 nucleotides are TGTGCCAGCAGCCCGGGACAGGGAGGAGGAGGTTATGGCTACACCTTC. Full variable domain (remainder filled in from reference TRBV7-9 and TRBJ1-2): DTGVSQNPRHKITKRGQNVTFRCDPISEHNRLYWYRQTLGQGPEFLTYFQNEAQLEKSRLLSDRFSAERPKGSFSTLEIQRTEQGDSAMYLCASSPGQGGGGYGYTFGSGTRLTVV.

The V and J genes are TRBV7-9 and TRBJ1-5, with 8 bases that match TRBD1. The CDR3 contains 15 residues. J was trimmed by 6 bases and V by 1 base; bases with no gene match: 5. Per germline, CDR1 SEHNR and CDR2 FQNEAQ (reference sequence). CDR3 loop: CASSLGQGAVQPQHF. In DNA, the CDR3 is TGTGCCAGCAGCTTAGGGCAGGGGGCCGTTCAGCCCCAGCATTTT.

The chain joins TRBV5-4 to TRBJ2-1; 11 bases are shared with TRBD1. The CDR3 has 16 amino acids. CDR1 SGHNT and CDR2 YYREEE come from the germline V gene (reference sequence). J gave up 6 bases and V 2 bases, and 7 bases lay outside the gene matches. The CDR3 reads CASSFTWTGGVNEQFF. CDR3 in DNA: TGTGCCAGCAGCTTCACTTGGACAGGGGGCGTCAATGAGCAGTTCTTC.

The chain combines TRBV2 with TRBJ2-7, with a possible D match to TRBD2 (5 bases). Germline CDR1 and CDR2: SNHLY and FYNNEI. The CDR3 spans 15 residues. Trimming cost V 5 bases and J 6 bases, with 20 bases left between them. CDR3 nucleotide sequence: TGTGCCAGCAGTTACTACGCGGAGCTAGCAGGCGAGCAGTACGTC. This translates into CASSYYAELAGEQYV.

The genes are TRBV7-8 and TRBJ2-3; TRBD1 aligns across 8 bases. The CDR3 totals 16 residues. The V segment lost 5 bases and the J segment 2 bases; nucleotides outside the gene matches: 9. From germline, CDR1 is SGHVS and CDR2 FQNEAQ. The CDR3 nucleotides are TGTGCCAGCAGCAAAAAGCCGGGACAGGTCACAGATACGCAGTATTTT. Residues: CASSKKPGQVTDTQYF.